These T cell receptor beta chains were read from a single sample in a study of blood T cell repertoires in COVID-19. Profiling relied on immunoSEQ multiplex PCR, and the TCRdb table lists in-frame clones only, not all of them. The sample has about 190,000 clones, roughly four fifths seen once. Sequencing used peripheral blood. The receptors here all came from a man aged 45-65 years who had recovered from COVID-19. Both conserved end residues are part of each CDR3. The order of the fields is CDR3 protein, CDR3 DNA, J gene, clone size, D gene, V gene. The D gene is left open where the match is weak. Clone sizes are given selectively: once, few, many, or a class where the clone is expanded.

CDR3: CASSLSSTDTDTQYF
DNA: TGTGCCAGCAGCTTAAGTAGTACCGACACAGATACGCAGTATTTT
J: TRBJ2-3
size: .
D: .
V: TRBV7-7

CDR3: CASSLSSGELFF
DNA: TGTGCCAGCAGCCTATCGTCCGGGGAGCTGTTTTTT
J: TRBJ2-2
size: .
D: .
V: TRBV9

CDR3: CASSKRDRDSRYTF
DNA: TGTGCCAGCAGTAAACGGGACAGGGACTCTCGCTACACCTTC
J: TRBJ1-2
size: .
D: TRBD1
V: TRBV19

CDR3: CASSSTGLAEYNEQFF
DNA: TGTGCCAGCAGCTCAACGGGACTAGCGGAATACAATGAGCAGTTCTTC
J: TRBJ2-1
size: .
D: TRBD2
V: TRBV7-9

CDR3: CASSLESHSGNTIYF
DNA: TGTGCCAGCAGCTTAGAGAGCCACTCTGGAAACACCATATATTTT
J: TRBJ1-3
size: .
D: .
V: TRBV7-2

CDR3: CASSVRDRGLNEQYF
DNA: TGTGCCAGCAGCGTAAGGGACAGGGGGTTGAACGAGCAGTACTTC
J: TRBJ2-7
size: .
D: .
V: TRBV21-1

CDR3: CASSIMRDNQPQHF
DNA: TGTGCCAGTAGTATTATGAGGGACAATCAGCCCCAGCATTTT
J: TRBJ1-5
size: .
D: .
V: TRBV19

CDR3: CASSLRLVWREQGNEQFF
DNA: TGTGCCAGCAGCTTAAGGCTTGTTTGGCGGGAGCAAGGCAATGAGCAGTTCTTC
J: TRBJ2-1
size: few
D: TRBD2
V: TRBV11-2

CDR3: CASSLNYGSGGEQYF
DNA: TGTGCCAGCAGCTTAAATTATGGTAGCGGAGGCGAGCAGTACTTC
J: TRBJ2-7
size: .
D: .
V: TRBV7-3

CDR3: CTSSQISLLWGRRETQYF
DNA: TGCACCAGCAGCCAAATATCACTTTTGTGGGGGAGGCGAGAGACCCAGTACTTC
J: TRBJ2-5
size: .
D: .
V: TRBV1

CDR3: CASSLAGGQIDYGYTF
DNA: TGTGCCAGCAGCCTGGCGGGGGGGCAAATCGACTATGGCTACACCTTC
J: TRBJ1-2
size: .
D: .
V: TRBV5-4

CDR3: CASSWTGTGNTGELFF
DNA: TGCGCCAGCAGCTGGACCGGGACAGGGAACACCGGGGAGCTGTTTTTT
J: TRBJ2-2
size: once
D: TRBD1
V: TRBV5-1

CDR3: CASSLRTSVNNEQFF
DNA: TGTGCCAGCAGCTTAAGGACTAGCGTAAACAATGAGCAGTTCTTC
J: TRBJ2-1
size: .
D: TRBD2
V: TRBV5-6

CDR3: CASSFLGVHSSEQYF
DNA: TGTGCCAGCAGCTTTTTGGGCGTTCACTCCAGCGAGCAGTACTTC
J: TRBJ2-7
size: .
D: .
V: TRBV7-2

CDR3: CASSHAEGLIDSYEQYF
DNA: TGTGCCAGCAGCCACGCGGAGGGGCTAATAGACTCCTACGAGCAGTACTTC
J: TRBJ2-7
size: few
D: .
V: TRBV7-9

CDR3: CASKRTPSSYEQYF
DNA: TGTGCCAGCAAGAGGACTCCCAGCTCCTACGAGCAGTACTTC
J: TRBJ2-7
size: .
D: .
V: TRBV2

CDR3: CASSLASGIGTDTQYF
DNA: TGTGCCAGCAGCTTAGCTAGCGGGATTGGCACAGATACGCAGTATTTT
J: TRBJ2-3
size: .
D: TRBD2
V: TRBV7-9

CDR3: CASRAGSPYEQYF
DNA: TGTGCCAGCAGGGCAGGGTCCCCCTACGAGCAGTACTTC
J: TRBJ2-7
size: .
D: .
V: TRBV28

CDR3: CASSQERVGNQPQHF
DNA: TGTGCCAGCAGCCAAGAGCGTGTCGGCAATCAGCCCCAGCATTTT
J: TRBJ1-5
size: .
D: .
V: TRBV4-2

CDR3: CASSYPIPGGERVSYEQYF
DNA: TGTGCCAGTAGCTACCCCATACCAGGGGGCGAAAGGGTCTCCTACGAGCAGTACTTC
J: TRBJ2-7
size: .
D: TRBD1
V: TRBV19

CDR3: CASSPRSRNQPQHF
DNA: TGTGCCAGCAGCCCCCGGTCCCGCAATCAGCCCCAGCATTTT
J: TRBJ1-5
size: .
D: .
V: TRBV28

CDR3: CASSDRGLAGDTQYF
DNA: TGTGCCAGCAGTGATCGGGGACTAGCGGGAGATACGCAGTATTTT
J: TRBJ2-3
size: once
D: TRBD2
V: TRBV25-1

CDR3: CASERRNYGYTF
DNA: TGTGCCAGCGAAAGGAGAAACTATGGCTACACCTTC
J: TRBJ1-2
size: .
D: .
V: TRBV28

CDR3: CASSFRAVLRGAKNIQYF
DNA: TGTGCCAGCAGCTTCAGGGCCGTGCTCCGGGGGGCCAAAAACATTCAGTACTTC
J: TRBJ2-4
size: .
D: .
V: TRBV5-6

CDR3: CASRSTFEQFF
DNA: TGTGCCAGCAGATCCACATTTGAGCAGTTCTTC
J: TRBJ2-1
size: .
D: .
V: TRBV11-1

CDR3: CASSPGQPYEQYF
DNA: TGTGCCAGCTCACCTGGACAGCCCTACGAGCAGTACTTC
J: TRBJ2-7
size: .
D: .
V: TRBV18

CDR3: CAWSVGLNTEAFF
DNA: TGTGCCTGGAGTGTCGGGTTGAACACTGAAGCTTTCTTT
J: TRBJ1-1
size: .
D: .
V: TRBV30

CDR3: CASSFGRVNTEAFF
DNA: TGTGCCAGCAGCTTTGGCAGGGTGAACACTGAAGCTTTCTTT
J: TRBJ1-1
size: .
D: .
V: TRBV11-2

CDR3: CASSPLGRDTQYF
DNA: TGTGCCAGCAGCCCCTTGGGCAGGGATACGCAGTATTTT
J: TRBJ2-3
size: .
D: .
V: TRBV7-7

CDR3: CASSPGGGEQFF
DNA: TGTGCCAGCAGCCCCGGGGGAGGCGAGCAGTTCTTC
J: TRBJ2-1
size: .
D: .
V: TRBV7-9

CDR3: CASSMVGLEETQYF
DNA: TGTGCCAGTAGTATGGTGGGACTTGAAGAGACCCAGTACTTC
J: TRBJ2-5
size: .
D: .
V: TRBV19

CDR3: CASSLDTGWSVLSGANVLTF
DNA: TGTGCCAGCAGCTTGGATACAGGGTGGTCGGTTTTATCTGGGGCCAACGTCCTGACTTTC
J: TRBJ2-6
size: .
D: .
V: TRBV5-4

CDR3: CASAPGTWGTSGRETQYF
DNA: TGCGCCAGCGCTCCCGGGACTTGGGGGACTAGCGGGAGGGAGACCCAGTACTTC
J: TRBJ2-5
size: .
D: TRBD2
V: TRBV5-1

CDR3: CASSLGGYGYTF
DNA: TGTGCCAGCAGCTTAGGCGGATATGGCTACACCTTC
J: TRBJ1-2
size: .
D: .
V: TRBV11-3

CDR3: CASSFNGYEQYF
DNA: TGTGCCAGCAGCTTCAACGGGTACGAGCAGTACTTC
J: TRBJ2-7
size: .
D: .
V: TRBV11-2

CDR3: CSGSGQSSGNTIYF
DNA: TGCAGCGGGTCGGGACAGAGCTCTGGAAACACCATATATTTT
J: TRBJ1-3
size: .
D: TRBD1
V: TRBV29-1

CDR3: CASSFAGPKETQYF
DNA: TGTGCCAGCAGTTTCGCAGGGCCCAAAGAGACCCAGTACTTC
J: TRBJ2-5
size: .
D: .
V: TRBV28

CDR3: CATRLTGGAGEKLFF
DNA: TGTGCCACCCGGTTAACAGGGGGCGCGGGCGAAAAACTGTTTTTT
J: TRBJ1-4
size: .
D: TRBD1
V: TRBV27

CDR3: CASSQGTRGGVSTQYF
DNA: TGTGCCAGCAGCCAAGGCACTAGAGGCGGAGTGAGTACGCAGTATTTT
J: TRBJ2-3
size: once
D: .
V: TRBV3-1/TRBV3-2

CDR3: CASSLSYSNYGYTF
DNA: TGTGCCAGCAGCTTATCCTACAGCAACTATGGCTACACCTTC
J: TRBJ1-2
size: few
D: .
V: TRBV11-2

CDR3: CASSPLTGNEKLFF
DNA: TGTGCCAGCAGCCCACTGACGGGTAATGAAAAACTGTTTTTT
J: TRBJ1-4
size: .
D: .
V: TRBV7-6

CDR3: CASSLEGNRQFF
DNA: TGCGCCAGCAGCTTGGAGGGGAATCGACAGTTCTTC
J: TRBJ2-1
size: once
D: .
V: TRBV5-1

CDR3: CVSKTGFNEQFF
DNA: TGTGTATCAAAGACAGGGTTCAATGAGCAGTTCTTC
J: TRBJ2-1
size: once
D: TRBD1
V: TRBV27

CDR3: CASSQRFLSLHEQFF
DNA: TGTGCCAGCAGCCAACGGTTTTTGTCCCTCCATGAGCAGTTCTTC
J: TRBJ2-1
size: .
D: .
V: TRBV3-1/TRBV3-2

CDR3: CASRLAGADEQFF
DNA: TGTGCCAGCAGATTAGCGGGAGCCGATGAGCAGTTCTTC
J: TRBJ2-1
size: .
D: TRBD2
V: TRBV2

CDR3: CSVLNIFSYNEQFF
DNA: TGCAGCGTTTTAAACATTTTCTCCTACAATGAGCAGTTCTTC
J: TRBJ2-1
size: few
D: .
V: TRBV29-1

CDR3: CASSVQYEQYF
DNA: TGTGCCAGCAGTGTACAATACGAGCAGTACTTC
J: TRBJ2-7
size: .
D: .
V: TRBV12-3/TRBV12-4

CDR3: CSATIVLNTEAFF
DNA: TGCAGCGCTACGATAGTTTTGAACACTGAAGCTTTCTTT
J: TRBJ1-1
size: .
D: .
V: TRBV29-1

CDR3: CSARTGYEQYF
DNA: TGCAGTGCGAGGACAGGCTACGAGCAGTACTTC
J: TRBJ2-7
size: .
D: TRBD1
V: TRBV20-1

CDR3: CASSKSRFAVYEQYF
DNA: TGTGCCAGCAGCAAAAGCCGTTTTGCGGTCTACGAGCAGTACTTC
J: TRBJ2-7
size: .
D: .
V: TRBV21-1

CDR3: CASSFAGVYNEQFF
DNA: TGTGCCAGCAGCTTCGCGGGAGTTTATAATGAGCAGTTCTTC
J: TRBJ2-1
size: .
D: TRBD2
V: TRBV11-2

CDR3: CASSQDRVGGGGYTF
DNA: TGTGCCAGCAGCCAAGATAGGGTTGGGGGCGGTGGCTACACCTTC
J: TRBJ1-2
size: .
D: .
V: TRBV4-2

CDR3: CASSLLAGSATDTQYF
DNA: TGTGCCAGCAGCCTACTAGCGGGAAGTGCGACAGATACGCAGTATTTT
J: TRBJ2-3
size: .
D: TRBD2
V: TRBV3-1/TRBV3-2

CDR3: CASTGVLNTGELFF
DNA: TGTGCCAGCACAGGGGTCCTAAACACCGGGGAGCTGTTTTTT
J: TRBJ2-2
size: few
D: .
V: TRBV2